This T cell receptor (beta chain) derives from a study of shared clonotypes between healthy human individuals. Findings of the study overall: Although depth was large, rarefaction showed that sequencing of the sorted subsets was incomplete.

Comments on this clone: Its antigen is still unknown.

HIV-negative, healthy adults without recent acute infections or vaccinations were the donors. Clones were sequenced by immunoSEQ multiplex PCR, and TCRdb holds only the in-frame ones, with some missing. The sample consists of about 1.1 million clones, approximately 80% of them appearing once. This CDR3 has 14 residues. V lost 4 bases, J lost 5 bases, and 8 bases stayed unmatched. From germline, CDR1 is SGHTS and CDR2 YDEGEE. The receptor's source is a man aged 18 to 29 in good health. Some clones in this sample may be carry-over from other donors' samples. The chain is built from TRBV5-8 and TRBJ2-7; 8 nucleotides agree with TRBD1. Source material: memory CD4+ T cells from PBMCs. The subset was: CD45RA-negative fraction. CDR3 sequence reads: CASSRMTGAHEQYF. The CDR3 DNA is TGTGCCAGCAGCCGAATGACAGGGGCCCACGAGCAGTACTTC.